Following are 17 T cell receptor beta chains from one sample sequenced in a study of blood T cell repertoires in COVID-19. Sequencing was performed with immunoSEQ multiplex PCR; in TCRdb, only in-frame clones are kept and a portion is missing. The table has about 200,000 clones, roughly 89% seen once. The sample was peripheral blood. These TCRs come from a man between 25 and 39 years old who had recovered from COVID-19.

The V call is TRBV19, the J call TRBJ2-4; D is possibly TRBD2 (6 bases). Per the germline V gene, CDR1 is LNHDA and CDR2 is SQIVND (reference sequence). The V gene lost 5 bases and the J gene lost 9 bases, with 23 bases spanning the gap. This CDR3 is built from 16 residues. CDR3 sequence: CASSLGPGGLGGIQYF. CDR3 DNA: TGTGCCAGTAGTCTCGGGCCAGGTGGGCTCGGGGGCATTCAGTACTTC.

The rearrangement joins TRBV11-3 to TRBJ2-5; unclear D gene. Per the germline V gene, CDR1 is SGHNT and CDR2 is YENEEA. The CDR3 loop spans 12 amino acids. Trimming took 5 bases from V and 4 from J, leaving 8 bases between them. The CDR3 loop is CASSPGSETQYF. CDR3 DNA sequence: TGTGCCAGCAGCCCAGGATCAGAGACCCAGTACTTC.

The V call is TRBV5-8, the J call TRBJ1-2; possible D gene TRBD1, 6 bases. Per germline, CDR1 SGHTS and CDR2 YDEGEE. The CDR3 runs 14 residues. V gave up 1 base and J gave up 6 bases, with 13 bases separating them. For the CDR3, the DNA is TGTGCCAGCAGCTTGCCGGGGGGGGGCAATGGCTACACCTTC. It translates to CASSLPGGGNGYTF.

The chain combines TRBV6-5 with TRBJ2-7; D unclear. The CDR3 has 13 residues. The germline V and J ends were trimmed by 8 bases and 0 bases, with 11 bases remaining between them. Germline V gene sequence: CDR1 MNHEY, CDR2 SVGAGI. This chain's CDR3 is CASRVSISYEQYF. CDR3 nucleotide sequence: TGTGCCAGCCGGGTCTCGATCTCCTACGAGCAGTACTTC.

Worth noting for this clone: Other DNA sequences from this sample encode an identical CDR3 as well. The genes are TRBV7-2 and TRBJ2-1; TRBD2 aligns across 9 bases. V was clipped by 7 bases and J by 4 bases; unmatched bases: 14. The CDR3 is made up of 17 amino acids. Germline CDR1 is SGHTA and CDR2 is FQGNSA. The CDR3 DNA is TGTGCCAGCATCACCCGGCGGGCGGGGGGGCGGTACAATGAGCAGTTCTTC. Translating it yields CASITRRAGGRYNEQFF.

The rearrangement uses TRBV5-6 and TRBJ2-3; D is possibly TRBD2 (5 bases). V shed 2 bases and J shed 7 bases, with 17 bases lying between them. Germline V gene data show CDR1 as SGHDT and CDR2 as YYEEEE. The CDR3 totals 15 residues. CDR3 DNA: TGTGCCAGCAGCTTAAACAGAGGGCCCCAACATACGCAGTATTTT. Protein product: CASSLNRGPQHTQYF.

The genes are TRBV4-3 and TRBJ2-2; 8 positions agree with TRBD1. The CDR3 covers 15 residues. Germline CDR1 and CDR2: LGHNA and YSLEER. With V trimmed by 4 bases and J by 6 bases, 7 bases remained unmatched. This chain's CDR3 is CASSRNLRGPGELFF. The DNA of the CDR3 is TGCGCCAGCAGCCGGAACCTCAGGGGGCCCGGGGAGCTGTTTTTT.

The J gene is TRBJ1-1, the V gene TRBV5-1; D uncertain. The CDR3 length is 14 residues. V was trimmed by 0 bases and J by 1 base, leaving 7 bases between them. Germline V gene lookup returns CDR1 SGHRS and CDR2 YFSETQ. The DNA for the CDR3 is TGCGCCAGCAGCTTGGTTCGAGAGAACACTGAAGCTTTCTTT. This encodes CASSLVRENTEAFF.

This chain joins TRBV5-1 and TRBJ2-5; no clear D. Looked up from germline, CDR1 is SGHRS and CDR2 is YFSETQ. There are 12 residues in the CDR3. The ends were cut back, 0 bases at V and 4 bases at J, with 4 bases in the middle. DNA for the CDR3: TGCGCCAGCAGCTTGGAAGCAGAGACCCAGTACTTC. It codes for CASSLEAETQYF. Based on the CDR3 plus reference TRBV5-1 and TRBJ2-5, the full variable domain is KAGVTQTPRYLIKTRGQQVTLSCSPISGHRSVSWYQQTPGQGLQFLFEYFSETQRNKGNFPGRFSGRQFSNSRSEMNVSTLELGDSALYLCASSLEAETQYFGPGTRLLVL.

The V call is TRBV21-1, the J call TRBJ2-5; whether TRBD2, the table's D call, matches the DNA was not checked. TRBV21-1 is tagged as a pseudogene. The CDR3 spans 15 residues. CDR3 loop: CASSGAGGPNETQYF. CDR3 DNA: TGTGCCAGCAGTGGGGCGGGGGGCCCAAATGAGACCCAGTACTTC.

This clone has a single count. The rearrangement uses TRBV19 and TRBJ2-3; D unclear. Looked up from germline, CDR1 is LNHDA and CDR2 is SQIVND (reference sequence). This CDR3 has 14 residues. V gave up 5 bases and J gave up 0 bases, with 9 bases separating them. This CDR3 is CASSAATSTDTQYF. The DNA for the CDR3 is TGTGCCAGTAGTGCCGCAACTAGCACAGATACGCAGTATTTT.

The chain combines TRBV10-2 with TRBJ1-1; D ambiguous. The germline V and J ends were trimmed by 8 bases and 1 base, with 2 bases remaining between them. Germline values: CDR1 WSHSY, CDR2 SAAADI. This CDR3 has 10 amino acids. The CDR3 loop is CASRNTEAFF. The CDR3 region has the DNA TGCGCCAGCCGGAACACTGAAGCTTTCTTT.

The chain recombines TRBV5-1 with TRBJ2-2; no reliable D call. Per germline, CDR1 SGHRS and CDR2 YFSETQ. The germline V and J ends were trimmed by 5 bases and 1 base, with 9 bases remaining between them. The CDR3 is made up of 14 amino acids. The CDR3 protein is CASRNGQNTGELFF. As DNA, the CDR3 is TGCGCCAGCAGGAATGGGCAGAACACCGGGGAGCTGTTTTTT.

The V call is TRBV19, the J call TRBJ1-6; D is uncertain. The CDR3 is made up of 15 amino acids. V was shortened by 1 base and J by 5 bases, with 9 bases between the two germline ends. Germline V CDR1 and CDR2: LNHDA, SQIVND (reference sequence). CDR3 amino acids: CASSIGGIHNSPLHF. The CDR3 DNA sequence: TGTGCCAGTAGTATAGGCGGGATTCATAATTCACCCCTCCACTTT. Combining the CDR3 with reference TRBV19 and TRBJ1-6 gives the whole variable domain DGGITQSPKYLFRKEGQNVTLSCEQNLNHDAMYWYRQDPGQGLRLIYYSQIVNDFQKGDIAEGYSVSREKKESFPLTVTSAQKNPTAFYLCASSIGGIHNSPLHFGNGTRLTVT.

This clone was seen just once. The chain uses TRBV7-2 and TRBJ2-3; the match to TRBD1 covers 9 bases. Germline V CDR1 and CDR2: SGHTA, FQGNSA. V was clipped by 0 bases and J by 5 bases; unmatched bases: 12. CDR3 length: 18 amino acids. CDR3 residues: CASSLALGGTGLVDTQYF. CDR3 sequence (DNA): TGTGCCAGCAGCTTAGCGCTAGGTGGGACAGGGTTGGTAGATACGCAGTATTTT.

The CDR3 loop reads CASSGGAAPGELFF. CDR3 bases: TGTGCCAGCAGCGGGGGGGCCGCACCCGGGGAGCTGTTTTTT. The chain carries TRBV3-1 (or the pseudogene TRBV3-2) and TRBJ2-2; tentative D call: TRBD2 (7 bases). From germline, CDR1 is LGHDT and CDR2 YNNKEL (reference sequence). The CDR3 has 14 residues. V was trimmed by 5 bases and J by 6 bases, leaving 13 bases between them.

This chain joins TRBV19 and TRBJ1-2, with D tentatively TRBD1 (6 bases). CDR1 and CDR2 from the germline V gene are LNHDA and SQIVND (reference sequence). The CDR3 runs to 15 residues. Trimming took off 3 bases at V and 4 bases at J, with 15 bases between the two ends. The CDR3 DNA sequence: TGTGCCAGTAGTATTAACGGGGGGCGCGGCTATGGCTACACCTTC. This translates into CASSINGGRGYGYTF.